This entry lists 30 T cell receptor beta chains sequenced from one sample in a study of control samples from healthy donors and cancer patients. Repertoires were generated with immunoSEQ multiplex PCR, while TCRdb's copy carries only in-frame clones and drops some. The sample lists roughly 88,000 clones, approximately 90% occurring once. Sequencing used blood. The source of these receptors is a woman in her twenties or thirties in good health.

The chain carries TRBV2 and TRBJ1-2; D uncertain. Trimming removed 2 bases from V and 3 bases from J, with 7 bases in between. The CDR3 spans 13 residues. The V gene's germline CDR1 is SNHLY and CDR2 FYNNEI. The CDR3: CASSETAYYGYTF. The CDR3 nucleotides read TGTGCCAGCAGTGAAACAGCCTACTATGGCTACACCTTC.

The chain carries TRBV7-3 and TRBJ2-1; weak D call: TRBD2 (5 bases). This CDR3 comprises 14 residues. V lost 3 bases and J 2 bases, leaving 8 bases between the germline ends. Germline V gene data show CDR1 as SGHTA and CDR2 as FQGTGA. CDR3 in DNA: TGTGCCAGCAGCTTGAACGGGGCCTACAATGAGCAGTTCTTC. It encodes CASSLNGAYNEQFF. The whole variable domain, filled in from reference TRBV7-3 and TRBJ2-1, reads GAGVSQTPSNKVTEKGKYVELRCDPISGHTALYWYRQSLGQGPEFLIYFQGTGAADDSGLPNDRFFAVRPEGSVSTLKIQRTERGDSAVYLCASSLNGAYNEQFFGPGTRLTVL.

The CDR3 DNA follows: TGTGCCTGGACCTACGGACAAGATGGCTACACCTTC. Its protein product is CAWTYGQDGYTF. The rearrangement uses TRBV30 and TRBJ1-2, with a tentative D call TRBD1 (5 bases). The CDR3 totals 12 residues. V was shortened by 4 bases and J by 6 bases, with 12 bases between the two germline ends. Germline values: CDR1 GTSNPN, CDR2 SVGIG (reference sequence).

The sample holds one count of this clone. The genes are TRBV5-1 and TRBJ1-2, with 8 nucleotides matching TRBD1. The CDR3 covers 15 residues. Germline trimming cut 0 bases from V and 4 bases from J; bases unmatched to any gene: 5. Germline CDR1 SGHRS, CDR2 YFSETQ. CDR3 DNA: TGCGCCAGCAGCTTGGAAGGACAGGGCGGCTATGGCTACACCTTC. Its translation: CASSLEGQGGYGYTF. The variable domain in full, with the rest retrieved from reference TRBV5-1 and TRBJ1-2, is KAGVTQTPRYLIKTRGQQVTLSCSPISGHRSVSWYQQTPGQGLQFLFEYFSETQRNKGNFPGRFSGRQFSNSRSEMNVSTLELGDSALYLCASSLEGQGGYGYTFGSGTRLTVV.

The chain couples TRBV4-2 to TRBJ1-2; 12 bases are a match to TRBD1. Unmatched junction bases numbered 0, after V lost 1 base and J lost 6 bases. This CDR3 has 14 residues. The germline CDR1 and CDR2 sequences are LGHNA and YNFKEQ. The CDR3 is CASSQGDRGHGYTF. CDR3 nucleotides: TGTGCCAGCAGCCAAGGGGACAGGGGGCATGGCTACACCTTC.

This chain connects TRBV2 to TRBJ1-5; D remains ambiguous. The CDR3 is made up of 14 amino acids. V lost 2 bases, J lost 0 bases, and 5 bases lay in between. CDR1 and CDR2 (germline): SNHLY, FYNNEI. Written as DNA, the CDR3 is TGTGCCAGCAGTGAATGGTATAGCAATCAGCCCCAGCATTTT. Encoded protein: CASSEWYSNQPQHF.

V gene TRBV9 combines with J gene TRBJ2-7; TRBD2 matches 9 bases. After removal of 2 bases from V and 7 bases from J, the junction contained 10 bases not matched to a gene. CDR1 is SGDLS and CDR2 is YYNGEE in the germline V gene. There are 15 residues in the CDR3. DNA for the CDR3: TGTGCCAGCAGCGTTTCGGCGGGAGGGCCGGGAGAGCAGTACTTC. This translates into CASSVSAGGPGEQYF.

The chain has TRBV5-1 and TRBJ2-5, with TRBD2 matching over 7 bases. The CDR3 extends over 16 amino acids. The germline V gene has CDR1 SGHRS and CDR2 YFSETQ. V was clipped by 4 bases and J by 5 bases; unmatched bases: 14. In DNA form, the CDR3 reads TGCGCCAGCAGCCAATCTCAAGGTTACGGGGGGGAGACCCAGTACTTC. Translated: CASSQSQGYGGETQYF.

CDR3 bases: TGTGCCAGCAGGATGGATCGGTGGGAGAACACTGAAGCTTTCTTT. This sequence encodes CASRMDRWENTEAFF. The chain links TRBV2 to TRBJ1-1, with no clear D. Germline-derived CDR1 and CDR2 are SNHLY and FYNNEI. Trimming removed 6 bases from V and 1 base from J, with 15 bases in between. The CDR3 runs 15 residues.

This clone showed up just once. This chain connects TRBV5-5 to TRBJ1-1, with TRBD1 as a possible D gene (6 bases). This CDR3 is 15 amino acids long. V lost 0 bases, J lost 5 bases, and 14 bases lay in between. CDR1 and CDR2 from the germline V gene are SGHKS and YYEKEE (reference sequence). As DNA, the CDR3 is TGTGCCAGCAGCTTGGAACACAGGGTAGAAACTGAAGCTTTCTTT. As protein: CASSLEHRVETEAFF.

This chain links TRBV5-1 with TRBJ1-2; 10 bases line up with TRBD1. The ends lost 4 bases at V and 8 bases at J; junction bases unmatched: 2. This CDR3 is built from 12 residues. Germline loops: CDR1 SGHRS, CDR2 YFSETQ. This chain's CDR3 is CASSGTGDGYTF. In nucleotides, the CDR3 is TGCGCCAGCAGCGGGACAGGGGACGGCTACACCTTC.

The chain joins TRBV7-9 to TRBJ2-3; D not certain. V dropped 3 bases and J dropped 1 base, with 8 bases sitting between them. This CDR3 is 14 amino acids long. Looked up from germline, CDR1 is SEHNR and CDR2 is FQNEAQ (reference sequence). CDR3 in DNA: TGTGCCAGCAGCTTTAGCTCGCGCACAGATACGCAGTATTTT. It is translated as CASSFSSRTDTQYF.

The chain links TRBV15 to TRBJ2-5; TRBD1 matches 8 bases. V lost 0 bases, J lost 5 bases, and 8 bases stayed unmatched. The CDR3 length is 16 residues. In germline, CDR1 is LNHNV, CDR2 YYDKDF (reference sequence). The DNA for the CDR3 is TGTGCCACCAGCAGAGATCGGGCAGGGGGCGCGGAGACCCAGTACTTC. Protein: CATSRDRAGGAETQYF.

The rearrangement joins TRBV9 to TRBJ1-4; TRBD1 matches 9 bases. Losses at the gene ends were 4 bases for V and 6 bases for J; bases not matched to a gene: 7. Germline V gene sequence: CDR1 SGDLS, CDR2 YYNGEE. This CDR3 has 15 amino acids. CDR3: CASSPRGTGHEKLFF. CDR3 DNA: TGTGCCAGCAGCCCCCGAGGGACAGGGCATGAAAAACTGTTTTTT.

CDR3 sequence reads: CASAKARGELFF. The CDR3, as DNA: TGTGCCAGCGCAAAGGCCAGGGGGGAGCTGTTTTTT. This chain uses TRBV12-3 or TRBV12-4 with TRBJ2-2; D uncertain. Trimming took off 8 bases at V and 8 bases at J, with 12 bases between the two ends. The CDR3 is 12 amino acids.

The genes are TRBV9 and TRBJ1-1, with 8 bases that match TRBD1. V was clipped by 4 bases and J by 2 bases; unmatched bases: 10. The CDR3 runs 16 residues. CDR1 and CDR2 from the germline V gene are SGDLS and YYNGEE. The CDR3 protein is CASSPHGGQVNTEAFF. The CDR3 DNA is TGTGCCAGCAGCCCTCATGGGGGACAGGTAAACACTGAAGCTTTCTTT. Drawing the rest from reference TRBV9 and TRBJ1-1, the complete variable domain is DSGVTQTPKHLITATGQRVTLRCSPRSGDLSVYWYQQSLDQGLQFLIQYYNGEERAKGNILERFSAQQFPDLHSELNLSSLELGDSALYFCASSPHGGQVNTEAFFGQGTRLTVV.

The CDR3 coding sequence is TGCGCCAGCAGCTTGGGGCCGTTGAACACTGAAGCTTTCTTT. Protein: CASSLGPLNTEAFF. V is TRBV5-1 and J is TRBJ1-1; no firm D call. Trimming removed 0 bases from V and 0 bases from J, with 6 bases in between. CDR3 length equals 14 residues. CDR1 is SGHRS, CDR2 YFSETQ, per germline. The variable domain in full, with the rest retrieved from reference TRBV5-1 and TRBJ1-1, is KAGVTQTPRYLIKTRGQQVTLSCSPISGHRSVSWYQQTPGQGLQFLFEYFSETQRNKGNFPGRFSGRQFSNSRSEMNVSTLELGDSALYLCASSLGPLNTEAFFGQGTRLTVV.

The chain combines TRBV25-1 with TRBJ2-3; D perhaps matches TRBD2 (6 bases). This CDR3 spans 14 amino acids. Germline lookup yields CDR1 MGHDK and CDR2 SYGVNS. V lost 5 bases and J 0 bases, leaving 9 bases between the germline ends. In nucleotides, the CDR3 is TGTGCCAGCAGTATAGCGGCTAGCACAGATACGCAGTATTTT. This translates into CASSIAASTDTQYF.

The chain couples TRBV4-2 to TRBJ2-6, with unresolved D. The CDR3 totals 14 residues. V lost 0 bases, J lost 2 bases, and 2 bases lay in between. Per the germline V gene, CDR1 is LGHNA and CDR2 is YNFKEQ. CDR3 residues: CASSQEAGANVLTF. In DNA, the CDR3 is TGTGCCAGCAGCCAAGAGGCTGGGGCCAACGTCCTGACTTTC.

The rearrangement uses TRBV19 and TRBJ2-1; 7 bases line up with TRBD2. Germline CDR1 reads LNHDA; CDR2 reads SQIVND (reference sequence). CDR3 length equals 14 residues. Germline trimming cut 4 bases from V and 2 bases from J; bases unmatched to any gene: 2. CDR3 DNA: TGTGCCAGTAGTACAACTAGCGCCTACAATGAGCAGTTCTTC. Its protein is CASSTTSAYNEQFF.

DNA of the CDR3: TGTGCCATCAGAGCCCAGGGGATTCTCCAAGAGACCCAGTACTTC. Its protein product is CAIRAQGILQETQYF. V and J are TRBV10-3 and TRBJ2-5; a weak D match, TRBD1 (6 bases). The V end was cut by 6 bases, the J end by 1 base, with 15 bases between. Germline V lookup: CDR1 ENHRY, CDR2 SYGVKD. This CDR3 comprises 15 residues.

The chain couples TRBV18 to TRBJ1-1, with D unresolved. The CDR3 runs to 13 residues. Deletions cut 6 bases from V and 1 base from J, with 9 bases between. CDR1 is KGHSH and CDR2 is LQKENI in the germline V gene. CDR3 coding DNA: TGTGCCAGCTCCCCAGACGGGAACACTGAAGCTTTCTTT. Its translation is CASSPDGNTEAFF.

The chain uses TRBV18 and TRBJ1-5; tentatively, D is TRBD1 (5 bases). This CDR3 spans 17 amino acids. Germline assignment: CDR1 KGHSH and CDR2 LQKENI. Trimming pared 3 bases from V and 6 bases from J, leaving 21 bases between. The CDR3 sequence: CASSPAPGGKGAQPQHF. CDR3 nucleotide sequence: TGTGCCAGCTCACCCGCCCCGGGGGGGAAGGGTGCTCAGCCCCAGCATTTT.

The V and J genes are TRBV6-5 and TRBJ1-3; D might be TRBD1 (6 bases). The CDR3 is made up of 15 amino acids. Trimming shortened V by 6 bases and J by 4 bases, and 16 bases separated the two germline ends. The V gene's germline CDR1 is MNHEY and CDR2 SVGAGI. CDR3 DNA: TGTGCCAGCAGACTCGACAGGTCCGGGGGAAACACCATATATTTT. It encodes CASRLDRSGGNTIYF.

The V gene is TRBV29-1, the J gene TRBJ2-1; 7 bases map to TRBD2. Germline loops: CDR1 SQVTM, CDR2 ANQGSEA. The ends lost 3 bases at V and 1 base at J; junction bases unmatched: 9. This CDR3 is built from 16 residues. As DNA, the CDR3 is TGCAGCGTTGATGACATCCGGGAGGTGTCCTACAATGAGCAGTTCTTC. It yields the protein CSVDDIREVSYNEQFF.

This clone has only one observation. V and J are TRBV5-1 and TRBJ2-7; the D gene is possibly TRBD1 (6 bases). V was trimmed by 0 bases and J by 6 bases, leaving 16 bases between them. Germline assignment: CDR1 SGHRS and CDR2 YFSETQ. CDR3 length: 15 residues. CDR3 loop: CASSLGYGWGLEQYF. The CDR3 DNA reads TGCGCCAGCAGCTTGGGGTATGGGTGGGGGCTCGAGCAGTACTTC.

The chain employs TRBV7-3 and TRBJ2-2, with D unclear. The V end was cut by 3 bases, the J end by 0 bases, with 5 bases between. The length of the CDR3 is 14 residues. From germline, CDR1 is SGHTA and CDR2 FQGTGA. CDR3 nucleotides: TGTGCCAGCAGCTTGCAAGCGAACACCGGGGAGCTGTTTTTT. Protein sequence: CASSLQANTGELFF.

In this sample, this clone turned up once. The junction departs from the called germline gene at one end, perhaps through a read error. The rearrangement joins TRBV9 to TRBJ2-1; 12 nucleotides match TRBD2. CDR3 size: 17 residues. Germline CDR1 and CDR2: SGDLS and YYNGEE. CDR3 in DNA: TGTGCCAGCAGCCCACGACTAGCGGGGGTCTCCCACAATGAGCAGTTCTTC. It codes for CASSPRLAGVSHNEQFF.

This clone was seen once. This chain connects TRBV19 to TRBJ2-2; D gene unclear. The V end was cut by 8 bases, the J end by 1 base, with 8 bases between. The germline CDR1 and CDR2 sequences are LNHDA and SQIVND (reference sequence). The CDR3 spans 13 residues. CDR3 DNA sequence: TGTGCCAGTCGATTGATGAACACCGGGGAGCTGTTTTTT. Its translation: CASRLMNTGELFF.

The genes are TRBV7-3 and TRBJ1-1, with no clear D. The V end lost 7 bases, the J end lost 3 bases, and 18 bases lay between the germline ends. The CDR3 loop spans 15 amino acids. Germline V gives CDR1 SGHTA, CDR2 FQGTGA. CDR3 region: CASTIPVTEDTEAFF. The CDR3 DNA reads TGTGCCAGCACTATCCCCGTGACCGAGGACACTGAAGCTTTCTTT.